This TCR beta chain was identified in a study of molecular identifiers for immune sequencing clone quantification. General observations from the study: Clones exceeding 20 RNA copies carried over 99% of effector molecules but under 1% of naive-cell molecules.

CDR1 and CDR2 from the germline V gene are SEHNR and FQNEAQ (reference sequence). The ends were cut back, 5 bases at V and 5 bases at J, with 6 bases in the middle. CDR3 length: 11 amino acids. TCRdb fed the PCR reads into MiXCR, producing one record per CDR3 protein. The sample lists over 600,000 distinct CDR3 sequences; 15% to 20% were seen once. This clonotype has a count of ten or more. Its specificity is not known. The receptor comes from a human donor in good health. Some libraries in this study had Jurkat cell RNA spiked in. The sequenced sample consisted of naive CD8+ T cells from blood, with Jurkat cell RNA spiked in. Subset in this sample: FACS-sorted CD8+CD4-CCR7+CD45RA+ naive T cells. The chain carries TRBV7-9 and TRBJ2-5, with D unresolved. The CDR3 coding sequence is TGTGCCAGCAGCACTCTTGAGACCCAGTACTTC. Translation: CASSTLETQYF.